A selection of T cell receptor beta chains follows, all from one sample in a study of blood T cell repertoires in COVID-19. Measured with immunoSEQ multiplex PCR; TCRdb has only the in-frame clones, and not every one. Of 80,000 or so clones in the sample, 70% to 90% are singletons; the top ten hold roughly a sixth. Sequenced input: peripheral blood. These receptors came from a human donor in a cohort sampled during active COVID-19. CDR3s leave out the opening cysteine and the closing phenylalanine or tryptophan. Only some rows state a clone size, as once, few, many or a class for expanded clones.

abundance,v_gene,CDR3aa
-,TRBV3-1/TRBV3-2,ASSQDRLVSSGELF
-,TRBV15,ATSRNQGGYT
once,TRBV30,AWSVGVGGPADTQY
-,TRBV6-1,ASSEALPGGRETQY
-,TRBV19,ASSSSPTSGRDTQY
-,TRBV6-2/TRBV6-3,ASSRTGAGAYGYT
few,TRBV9,ASSVRGREGLGEQY
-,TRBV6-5,ASPGTGEAF
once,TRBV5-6,ASSLDGQGGRQPQH
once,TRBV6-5,ASRTGFLMNTEAF
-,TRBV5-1,ASSLTAASTDTQY
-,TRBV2,ASSMTGSRGELF
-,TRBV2,ASSSMTSGRSGIQY
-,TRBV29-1,SVDWDNYGQY
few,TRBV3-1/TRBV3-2,ASSAAVGNQPQH
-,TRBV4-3,ASSQGGQGRSTQY
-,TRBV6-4,ASSVRLAGGTDTQY
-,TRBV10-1,ASSESGDRGVHEQY
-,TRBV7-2,ASSSRVAGVYEQY
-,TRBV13,ASSSWGTGSNTGELF
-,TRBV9,ASSVVGDSEKLF
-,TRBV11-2,ASSSLSGGPLRELF
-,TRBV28,ASSLPQGMANEKLF
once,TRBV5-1,ASSLRLAGTQY
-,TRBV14,ASSQRSGAILLDTQY
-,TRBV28,ASSPGGFRSRTEAF
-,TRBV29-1,SVQGDTGELF
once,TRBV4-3,ASSQDRIRPGELF
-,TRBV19,ASRGTGIF
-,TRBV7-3,ASSSRRGQDQETQY
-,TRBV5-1,ASSSGQAVPGTTSSTYEQY
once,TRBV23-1,ASSQQGAQVYEQY
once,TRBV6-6,ASSTGDRVNQPQH
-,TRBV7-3,ASSLGQLQGGGNEQF
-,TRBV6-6,ASSYWGTGDGNTIY
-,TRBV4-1,ASSLQQGPSNQPQH
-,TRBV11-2,ASSLGQGNSPLH
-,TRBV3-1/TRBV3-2,ASSGLSTDRGDEQY
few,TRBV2,ASKAGGREASRPQH
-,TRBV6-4,ASIKKPGTDLPYEQY
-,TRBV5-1,ASTAQGPPETQY
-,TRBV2,ASSRTVTNQPQH
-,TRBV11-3,ASSLGARRGLPQETQY
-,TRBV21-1,ASNKFEQGLTGNTIY
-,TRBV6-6,ASSSDRGGDEKLF